Listed below are T cell receptor beta chains from one sample, sequenced in a study of blood T cell repertoires in COVID-19. Some clones are missing from TCRdb's copy, which holds only in-frame ones; the method was immunoSEQ multiplex PCR. The table includes fewer than 250,000 clones, under 80% detected once. Sample: PBMCs or T cells enriched from blood (not recorded which). The receptors were sampled from a woman aged 45-60 years with acute COVID-19. Each CDR3 is given with its conserved first and last residue. The size field is filled for only some rows; it gives once, few, many or a size class.

length	size	V	J	CDR3
12	few	TRBV6-5	TRBJ1-2	CASSLQGDGYTF
15	.	TRBV11-3	TRBJ2-1	CASSRAGNSYNEQFF
17	.	TRBV18	TRBJ1-1	CASSPRPVEQTGTEAFF
15	.	TRBV27	TRBJ2-2	CASSLGLQNTGELFF
14	.	TRBV27	TRBJ1-1	CASSLIFGNTEAFF
11	.	TRBV12-3/TRBV12-4	TRBJ1-2	CASSNRVSYTF
14	.	TRBV27	TRBJ1-2	CASSPQQGARFGTF
14	.	TRBV7-2	TRBJ1-1	CASSFLTGNTEAFF
15	once	TRBV5-4	TRBJ1-2	CASSDVTTGGDGYTF
14	.	TRBV27	TRBJ1-2	CASSSPGQGYGYTF
14	few	TRBV6-5	TRBJ2-2	CASRPGQNTGELFF
11	.	TRBV29-1	TRBJ2-1	CSVESGDEQFF
14	.	TRBV7-8	TRBJ1-6	CASSPRWVEGPLHF
17	once	TRBV4-3	TRBJ1-3	CASSPGTGALSGNTIYF
17	few	TRBV3-1/TRBV3-2	TRBJ1-3	CASSQDSGQGPQNTIYF
12	.	TRBV21-1	TRBJ1-1	CASSKEDLRAFF
18	.	TRBV6-1	TRBJ2-2	CASSASGTSGLNTGELFF
15	.	TRBV11-3	TRBJ1-2	CASSLDKRLPYGYTF
14	.	TRBV6-5	TRBJ1-5	CASARETNDQPQHF